The 18 T cell receptor beta chains in this list originate from one sample, sequenced in a study of T cells in Graves' hyperthyroidism and ophthalmopathy. There were TCR beta CDR3 regions amplified from RNA transcripts. First-round RT-PCR targeting the TCR CDR3 was performed with the HTBI primer set. MiXCR, applied by TCRdb to the multiplex PCR reads, yields one record per CDR3 protein. This sample yields over 250,000 distinct CDR3 sequences, of which less than 30% are seen a single time; 20% to 30% belongs to the top ten. The sequencing input was blood. The origin of the receptors is a middle-aged man with Graves' hyperthyroidism that later progressed to Graves' ophthalmopathy.

This clonotype was seen many times. CDR3 DNA sequence: TGTGCCAGCAGAGCAGGGAACTATGGCTACACCTTC. Protein product: CASRAGNYGYTF. V gene TRBV7-9 combines with J gene TRBJ1-2; perhaps TRBD1 as D (5 bases). CDR3 size: 12 residues. Germline V lookup: CDR1 SEHNR, CDR2 FQNEAQ (reference sequence). V was cut by 6 bases and J by 2 bases, with 7 bases left in between.

The CDR3 DNA reads as TGTGCCAGCAGTGAACACAGGGTGTACTATGGCTACACCTTC. Its translation is CASSEHRVYYGYTF. This chain links TRBV6-1 with TRBJ1-2, with a weak D call TRBD1 (6 bases). CDR1 is MNHNS, CDR2 SASEGT, per germline. CDR3 length: 14 amino acids. The germline V and J ends were trimmed by 2 bases and 3 bases, with 10 bases remaining between them.

In its sample, this clonotype was seen many times. The V and J genes are TRBV20-1 and TRBJ2-2; tentative D call: TRBD2 (5 bases). V was cut by 1 base and J by 4 bases, with 10 bases left in between. This CDR3 has 14 amino acids. Germline CDR1 DFQATT, CDR2 SNEGSKA (reference sequence). For the CDR3, the DNA is TGCAGTGCTAGAGCCGGGATCTTCACCGGGGAGCTGTTTTTT. This gives the protein CSARAGIFTGELFF.

The chain recombines TRBV12-3 or TRBV12-4 with TRBJ1-1, with a weak D call TRBD1 (6 bases). V was trimmed by 2 bases and J by 0 bases, leaving 10 bases between them. The CDR3 covers 15 residues. CDR3 sequence reads: CASSLQGHLNTEAFF. In DNA form, the CDR3 reads TGTGCCAGCAGTTTACAGGGACACTTGAACACTGAAGCTTTCTTT.

This clonotype was observed at least ten times. The V call is TRBV7-3, the J call TRBJ1-1; TRBD1 might be the D (6 bases). V lost 2 bases and J 4 bases, leaving 8 bases between the germline ends. The germline V gene has CDR1 SGHTA and CDR2 FQGTGA. This CDR3 contains 13 residues. The CDR3 loop is CASSLGTFTEAFF. CDR3 DNA sequence: TGTGCCAGCAGCTTAGGGACATTCACTGAAGCTTTCTTT.

Many counts were recorded for this clonotype. CDR3: CASSQVLPTSNQPQHF. CDR3 DNA: TGCGCCAGCAGCCAAGTATTACCGACAAGCAATCAGCCCCAGCATTTT. This sequence joins TRBV4-1 and TRBJ1-5; no clear D gene. The V and J ends lost 1 base and 1 base respectively, with 11 bases between them. CDR1 and CDR2 (germline): MGHRA, YSYEKL. The CDR3 totals 16 residues.

This clonotype was detected ten times or more. J is TRBJ2-7 and V is TRBV18; D remains unclear. Germline-derived CDR1 and CDR2 are KGHSH and LQKENI. Deletions cut 3 bases from V and 0 bases from J, with 9 bases between. CDR3 length equals 14 residues. The chain's CDR3 is CASSPETDSYEQYF. The DNA of the CDR3 is TGTGCCAGCTCACCCGAGACCGACTCCTACGAGCAGTACTTC.

This clonotype was counted many times. The chain joins TRBV11-2 to TRBJ2-5, with 7 positions matching TRBD2. V shed 0 bases, J shed 5 bases, and the junction held 6 bases outside the gene matches. CDR1 is SGHAT and CDR2 is FQNNGV in the germline V gene. CDR3 length: 15 residues. The CDR3 region is CASSLEGLGSETQYF. The CDR3 nucleotides read TGTGCCAGCAGCTTAGAAGGACTAGGAAGCGAGACCCAGTACTTC.

Ten or more counts support this clonotype. The chain uses TRBV7-3 and TRBJ2-2; a weak D match, TRBD1 (5 bases). CDR3 length: 13 residues. The germline V gene has CDR1 SGHTA and CDR2 FQGTGA. Trimming stripped 5 bases from V and 5 bases from J, with 9 bases between. The DNA of the CDR3 is TGTGCCAGCAGCCTAGGGGCTACCGGGGAGCTGTTTTTT. It is translated as CASSLGATGELFF.

J is TRBJ1-5 and V is TRBV7-9; no clear D gene. V shed 8 bases and J shed 2 bases, with 10 bases lying between them. CDR1 and CDR2 (germline): SEHNR, FQNEAQ (reference sequence). This CDR3 is built from 13 residues. CDR3 in amino acids: CASEEGGNQPQHF. CDR3 DNA sequence: TGTGCCAGCGAAGAAGGAGGCAATCAGCCCCAGCATTTT.

This clonotype was observed many times. The chain couples TRBV6-1 to TRBJ1-1, with a tentative D call TRBD1 (5 bases). Germline V CDR1 and CDR2: MNHNS, SASEGT. V shed 7 bases and J shed 3 bases, with 15 bases lying between them. CDR3 length equals 14 residues. The CDR3 DNA reads TGTGCCAGCACCCGGACCAGGGATGACACTGAAGCTTTCTTT. Translating it yields CASTRTRDDTEAFF.

This chain joins TRBV6-1 and TRBJ2-5; 8 bases match TRBD1. This CDR3 spans 13 amino acids. The trim removed 6 bases at V and 7 bases at J, leaving 7 bases unmatched. CDR1 and CDR2 (germline): MNHNS, SASEGT. The CDR3 DNA reads as TGTGCCAGCAGCCCAGGGGGCGCGGGGACCCAGTACTTC. As protein: CASSPGGAGTQYF.

This clonotype was observed at least ten times. V usage is TRBV5-4 and J usage is TRBJ2-5; unclear D gene. The CDR3 runs 13 residues. The V gene lost 0 bases and the J gene lost 7 bases, with 10 bases spanning the gap. Germline CDR1 reads SGHNT; CDR2 reads YYREEE (reference sequence). The CDR3 nucleotides are TGTGCCAGCAGCTTGGATCAAGGGTGGACCCAGTACTTC. This encodes CASSLDQGWTQYF.

J is TRBJ1-2 and V is TRBV28; D is unclear. The V gene's germline CDR1 is MDHEN and CDR2 SYDVKM. The V and J ends lost 3 bases and 1 base respectively, with 9 bases between them. CDR3 length equals 14 residues. The CDR3 nucleotides are TGTGCCAGCAGTTTGGACGGGATTAACTATGGCTACACCTTC. Its protein product is CASSLDGINYGYTF.

The table lists this clonotype with many counts. The J gene is TRBJ1-1, the V gene TRBV28, with 7 bases aligning to TRBD1. This CDR3 region has 14 residues. Germline V gene data show CDR1 as MDHEN and CDR2 as SYDVKM. The ends lost 5 bases at V and 0 bases at J; junction bases unmatched: 3. CDR3 DNA: TGTGCCAGCAGTCGGACAGGACTGAACACTGAAGCTTTCTTT. Its protein product is CASSRTGLNTEAFF.

This clonotype has a count of ten or more. V and J are TRBV20-1 and TRBJ2-7; TRBD2 aligns across 9 bases. V shed 3 bases, J shed 3 bases, and the junction held 6 bases outside the gene matches. Germline CDR1 is DFQATT and CDR2 is SNEGSKA (reference sequence). The CDR3 has 14 residues. The CDR3 DNA reads as TGCAGTGCTAGTACGGGACTAGCATTCTACGAGCAGTACTTC. This encodes CSASTGLAFYEQYF.

This clonotype appeared many times. This chain uses TRBV20-1 with TRBJ2-7; D is perhaps TRBD1 (6 bases). This CDR3 has 14 amino acids. Germline lookup yields CDR1 DFQATT and CDR2 SNEGSKA (reference sequence). Trimming removed 3 bases at V and 2 bases at J, with 14 bases between. Written as DNA, the CDR3 is TGCAGTGCTAGGGAGACCGGGACAACCTACGAGCAGTACTTC. Translated, it gives CSARETGTTYEQYF.

This chain links TRBV10-3 with TRBJ1-3; 9 nucleotides match TRBD1. Trimming at V came to 10 bases and at J to 3 bases, leaving 16 bases not matched to a gene. This CDR3 is 17 amino acids long. Germline CDR1 ENHRY, CDR2 SYGVKD. For the CDR3, the DNA is TGTGCCACCCCGAAATATCACAGGGGGCGCGGTGGAAACACCATATATTTT. Residues: CATPKYHRGRGGNTIYF.